This T cell receptor (beta chain) was recovered during a study of blood T cell repertoires in COVID-19. There are 15 residues in the CDR3. Germline CDR1 and CDR2: SGHTA and FQGTGA. Losses at the gene ends were 2 bases for V and 9 bases for J; bases not matched to a gene: 2. Measured with immunoSEQ multiplex PCR; TCRdb has only the in-frame clones, and not every one. Here the sample spans over 150,000 clones, under 85% being singletons. Sequencing was done on a sample of peripheral blood. This receptor was taken from a woman in her 70s with COVID-19, enrolled during active disease. V gene TRBV7-3 combines with J gene TRBJ2-1; 15 nucleotides agree with TRBD2. CDR3 sequence: CASSLGLAGGGEQFF. CDR3 sequence (DNA): TGTGCCAGCAGCTTAGGACTAGCGGGAGGGGGTGAGCAGTTCTTC.